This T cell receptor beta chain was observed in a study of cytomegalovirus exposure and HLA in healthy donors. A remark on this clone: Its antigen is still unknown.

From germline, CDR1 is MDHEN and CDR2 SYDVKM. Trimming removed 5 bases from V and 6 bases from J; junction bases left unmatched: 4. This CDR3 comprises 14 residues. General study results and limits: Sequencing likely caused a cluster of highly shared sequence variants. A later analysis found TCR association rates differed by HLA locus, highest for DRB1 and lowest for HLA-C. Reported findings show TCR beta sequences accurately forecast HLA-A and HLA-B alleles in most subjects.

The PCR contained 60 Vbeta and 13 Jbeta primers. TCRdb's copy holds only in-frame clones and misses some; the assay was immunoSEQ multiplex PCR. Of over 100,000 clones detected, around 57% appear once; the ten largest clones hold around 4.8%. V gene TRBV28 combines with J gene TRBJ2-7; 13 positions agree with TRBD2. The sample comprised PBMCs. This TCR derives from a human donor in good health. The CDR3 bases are TGTGCCAGCAGTGTGACTAGCGGGGGGCGCGAGCAGTACTTC. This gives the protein CASSVTSGGREQYF.